Following are 27 T cell receptor beta chains from one sample sequenced in a study of naive and memory T cell subsets. The beta constant-region primer was an equimolar mix of two oligonucleotides covering TRBC1 and TRBC2. TCRdb used MiXCR to reprocess the UMI-ligation and nested PCR reads, holding one entry per CDR3 protein. The sample lists some 150,000 distinct CDR3 sequences, approximately 15% occurring once. The sample taken for sequencing was naive CD4+ T cells from blood. These receptors were taken from a human donor in good health.

This clonotype was seen a few times. The chain links TRBV18 to TRBJ2-1; 14 nucleotides agree with TRBD2. Germline loops: CDR1 KGHSH, CDR2 LQKENI. The V gene end was trimmed by 5 bases and the J gene end by 4 bases; junction bases not matched to a gene: 7. The CDR3 extends over 17 amino acids. The CDR3 nucleotides are TGTGCCAGCTCAACAACCGGGACTAGCGGGAGATACAATGAGCAGTTCTTC. Translated, it gives CASSTTGTSGRYNEQFF.

This clonotype came up a few times. The chain employs TRBV28 and TRBJ1-6; TRBD1 aligns across 7 bases. This CDR3 region has 13 residues. Germline trimming cut 6 bases from V and 6 bases from J; bases unmatched to any gene: 2. The germline V gene encodes CDR1 MDHEN and CDR2 SYDVKM. The CDR3 sequence is CASRTGFNSPLHF. The CDR3 DNA reads as TGTGCCAGCAGGACAGGGTTTAATTCACCCCTCCACTTT.

Only a few counts were recorded for this clonotype. The chain has TRBV5-6 and TRBJ2-2; either TRBD1 or TRBD2 may supply D (5 bases each). V gave up 3 bases and J gave up 3 bases, with 12 bases separating them. Germline V lookup: CDR1 SGHDT, CDR2 YYEEEE. The CDR3 covers 15 residues. CDR3 residues: CASSYRDGYTGELFF. CDR3 DNA sequence: TGTGCCAGCAGCTACCGGGACGGATACACCGGGGAGCTGTTTTTT.

V usage is TRBV7-2 and J usage is TRBJ1-2; D gene unclear. Germline CDR1 SGHTA, CDR2 FQGNSA. The V end lost 5 bases, the J end lost 3 bases, and 4 bases lay between the germline ends. The CDR3 has 11 amino acids. The CDR3, as DNA: TGTGCCAGCAGCCGGGACTATGGCTACACCTTC. Protein product: CASSRDYGYTF.

This clonotype was detected many times. This chain joins TRBV28 and TRBJ2-3, with a tentative D call TRBD1 (6 bases). Between the trimmed V and J ends, which lost 5 bases and 0 bases, there was a span of 9 bases. The CDR3 is 14 amino acids. The germline CDR1 and CDR2 sequences are MDHEN and SYDVKM. The CDR3 DNA is TGTGCCAGCAGTCTAGGGGGTAGCACAGATACGCAGTATTTT. Translation: CASSLGGSTDTQYF.

This clonotype turned up a few times. The chain joins TRBV3-1 to TRBJ1-6; the D is unclear. This CDR3 has 14 amino acids. V lost 0 bases and J lost 5, with 5 bases in between. The V gene's germline CDR1 is LGHDT and CDR2 YNNKEL (reference sequence). CDR3 sequence reads: CASSQERHNSPLHF. As DNA, the CDR3 is TGTGCCAGCAGCCAAGAACGGCATAATTCACCCCTCCACTTT.

This clonotype has a count of ten or more. The chain couples TRBV19 to TRBJ2-1; D gene uncertain. The CDR3 contains 13 residues. CDR1 LNHDA and CDR2 SQIVND come from the germline V gene (reference sequence). V lost 8 bases and J 0 bases, leaving 8 bases between the germline ends. This CDR3 reads CASSWGSYNEQFF. The CDR3 DNA sequence: TGTGCCAGTTCTTGGGGCTCCTACAATGAGCAGTTCTTC.

Ten or more counts support this clonotype. This chain connects TRBV5-1 to TRBJ2-3; D ambiguous. Germline assignment: CDR1 SGHRS and CDR2 YFSETQ. The length of the CDR3 is 16 residues. V was clipped by 3 bases and J by 6 bases, with 20 bases between them. This chain's CDR3 is CASSSLRRWAMDTQYF. The CDR3 nucleotides read TGCGCCAGCAGCTCCCTCCGCCGTTGGGCGATGGATACGCAGTATTTT.

The chain carries TRBV29-1 and TRBJ2-1; 11 positions match TRBD2. V trimming: 7 bases; J trimming: 6 bases; junction bases outside the gene matches: 8. Germline V CDR1 and CDR2: SQVTM, ANQGSEA. The CDR3 runs to 14 residues. This CDR3 is CSAGTSGSLNEQFF. The CDR3 nucleotides read TGCAGCGCCGGGACTAGCGGATCCCTCAATGAGCAGTTCTTC.

The V gene is TRBV6-6, the J gene TRBJ2-5; no reliable D call. This CDR3 contains 12 residues. The germline gives CDR1 MNHNY, CDR2 SVGAGI (reference sequence). V was clipped by 4 bases and J by 4 bases, with 7 bases between them. The CDR3 region has the DNA TGTGCCAGCAGTTCCCCGGTAGAGACCCAGTACTTC. Its translation: CASSSPVETQYF.

A few counts support this clonotype. This sequence joins TRBV2 and TRBJ2-7; D unresolved. The CDR3 covers 13 residues. Deletions cut 3 bases from V and 2 bases from J, with 8 bases between. CDR1 is SNHLY, CDR2 FYNNEI, per germline. CDR3 coding DNA: TGTGCCAGCAGTGACGCCTGGGCCTACGAGCAGTACTTC. Its protein product is CASSDAWAYEQYF.

This rearrangement joins TRBV5-4 to TRBJ2-1, with 7 bases matching TRBD2. With V trimmed by 4 bases and J by 2 bases, 18 bases remained unmatched. The germline V gene encodes CDR1 SGHNT and CDR2 YYREEE (reference sequence). The CDR3 covers 19 residues. CDR3 region: CASSPGSLGGSRAYNEQFF. The CDR3 bases are TGTGCCAGCAGCCCGGGGTCCCTCGGCGGGAGTCGTGCCTACAATGAGCAGTTCTTC.

The rearrangement links TRBV12-3 or TRBV12-4 to TRBJ2-5; D is unclear. Trimming took 0 bases from V and 5 from J, leaving 16 bases between them. The length of the CDR3 is 16 residues. In DNA, the CDR3 is TGTGCCAGCAGTTTAGCGGGGTTACCAGGTCGGGAGACCCAGTACTTC. Protein product: CASSLAGLPGRETQYF.

This clonotype was detected only a few times. V is TRBV20-1 and J is TRBJ1-2; 9 nucleotides agree with TRBD1. In germline, CDR1 is DFQATT, CDR2 SNEGSKA (reference sequence). This CDR3 comprises 15 residues. The junction had 13 bases not matched to a gene; V was cut back by 5 bases and J by 6 bases. The DNA for the CDR3 is TGCAGTGCTGAGCCTAAGGACAGGGGTTGGCATGGCTACACCTTC. It codes for CSAEPKDRGWHGYTF.

This clonotype was recorded only once. The chain has TRBV21-1 and TRBJ2-4. TRBV21-1 is recorded as a pseudogene. The CDR3 is made up of 14 amino acids. The CDR3 spells CASSEIGAKNIQYF. The CDR3 DNA is TGTGCCAGCAGCGAAATAGGGGCCAAAAACATTCAGTACTTC.

J is TRBJ1-6 and V is TRBV7-2; D gene uncertain. With 5 bases removed from V and 5 bases from J, the gap between germline ends came to 16 bases. Germline CDR1 SGHTA, CDR2 FQGNSA. The CDR3 has 16 amino acids. Here the CDR3 DNA reads TGTGCCAGCAGCCCGCCTACGATAAGAAATAATTCACCCCTCCACTTT. Its protein is CASSPPTIRNNSPLHF.

The chain couples TRBV6-5 to TRBJ2-5, with TRBD2 as a possible D gene (6 bases). Germline V CDR1 and CDR2: MNHEY, SVGAGI. Trimming pared 0 bases from V and 2 bases from J, leaving 7 bases between. The CDR3 runs 14 residues. The CDR3 protein is CASSYSEGQETQYF. The CDR3 DNA follows: TGTGCCAGCAGTTACTCGGAGGGGCAAGAGACCCAGTACTTC.

This clonotype has at least ten counts. This chain uses TRBV6-5 with TRBJ2-7; 7 nucleotides line up with TRBD2. Germline loops: CDR1 MNHEY, CDR2 SVGAGI. The CDR3 consists of 14 residues. The V segment lost 6 bases and the J segment 2 bases; nucleotides outside the gene matches: 7. CDR3 DNA sequence: TGTGCCAGCAGCCGACTGGCGGGAGCCTACGAGCAGTACTTC. This codes for CASSRLAGAYEQYF.

The V gene is TRBV5-4, the J gene TRBJ2-5; D is uncertain. Per germline, CDR1 SGHNT and CDR2 YYREEE (reference sequence). The CDR3 totals 14 residues. The V and J ends lost 0 bases and 7 bases respectively, with 13 bases between them. The CDR3 DNA reads as TGTGCCAGCAGCTTGGAACAGTGGGATGGGACCCAGTACTTC. Amino acid sequence: CASSLEQWDGTQYF.

This clonotype was detected a few times. The V and J genes are TRBV11-2 and TRBJ1-1; D is uncertain. The ends were cut back, 2 bases at V and 2 bases at J, with 12 bases in the middle. This CDR3 has 15 amino acids. Germline CDR1 and CDR2: SGHAT and FQNNGV. The CDR3 DNA reads as TGTGCCAGCAGCTTACCATTTCGCGGTAACACTGAAGCTTTCTTT. It specifies CASSLPFRGNTEAFF. The entire variable domain, with the rest obtained from reference TRBV11-2 and TRBJ1-1, is as follows: EAGVAQSPRYKIIEKRQSVAFWCNPISGHATLYWYQQILGQGPKLLIQFQNNGVVDDSQLPKDRFSAERLKGVDSTLKIQPAKLEDSAVYLCASSLPFRGNTEAFFGQGTRLTVV.

J is TRBJ2-5 and V is TRBV27; 7 positions agree with TRBD2. The V segment lost 3 bases and the J segment 3 bases; nucleotides outside the gene matches: 4. The CDR3 contains 14 residues. Per germline, CDR1 MNHEY and CDR2 SMNVEV (reference sequence). The CDR3 sequence: CASSFWGGEETQYF. Written as DNA, the CDR3 is TGTGCCAGCAGTTTTTGGGGGGGGGAAGAGACCCAGTACTTC.

The chain is built from TRBV7-9 and TRBJ2-3; D is possibly TRBD1 (6 bases). Trimming shortened V by 5 bases and J by 0 bases, and 12 bases separated the two germline ends. The CDR3 contains 15 residues. CDR1 is SEHNR and CDR2 is FQNEAQ in the germline V gene (reference sequence). The CDR3 bases are TGTGCCAGCAGCACGACAGGAGCTAGCACAGATACGCAGTATTTT. This codes for CASSTTGASTDTQYF.

This clonotype was seen only a few times. The chain uses TRBV7-2 and TRBJ2-3; TRBD2 aligns across 8 bases. The CDR3 has 16 amino acids. Germline CDR1 and CDR2: SGHTA and FQGNSA. The V segment lost 1 base and the J segment 3 bases; nucleotides outside the gene matches: 6. CDR3 in amino acids: CASSLGASGLTDTQYF. The DNA of the CDR3 is TGTGCCAGCAGCTTAGGGGCTAGCGGGTTAACAGATACGCAGTATTTT.

This clonotype was counted only a few times. This chain links TRBV7-9 with TRBJ1-1; D possibly corresponds to TRBD1 (5 bases). Germline values: CDR1 SEHNR, CDR2 FQNEAQ (reference sequence). Trimming stripped 4 bases from V and 0 bases from J, with 12 bases between. This CDR3 comprises 15 residues. The CDR3 spells CASSSPGRMNTEAFF. In nucleotides, the CDR3 is TGTGCCAGCAGCTCCCCGGGACGGATGAACACTGAAGCTTTCTTT.

The chain links TRBV27 to TRBJ1-2; the D gene is possibly TRBD1 (5 bases). Trimming cost V 6 bases and J 3 bases, with 32 bases left between them. CDR3 size: 20 residues. CDR1 is MNHEY and CDR2 is SMNVEV in the germline V gene (reference sequence). This chain's CDR3 is CASRGVQRDVPTGHYYGYTF. As DNA, the CDR3 is TGTGCCAGCAGGGGGGTGCAACGGGACGTCCCAACGGGGCACTACTATGGCTACACCTTC.

This clonotype was found a few times. J is TRBJ1-3 and V is TRBV10-3; D call uncertain. The V gene's germline CDR1 is ENHRY and CDR2 SYGVKD. Trimming left V 0 bases short and J 0 bases short, with 6 bases between. The CDR3 covers 15 residues. CDR3 loop: CAISESAHSGNTIYF. CDR3 nucleotides: TGTGCCATCAGTGAGTCGGCGCACTCTGGAAACACCATATATTTT.

The chain uses TRBV12-5 and TRBJ1-5; tentative D call: TRBD1 (5 bases). The V gene's germline CDR1 is LGHNT and CDR2 FRNRAP. The CDR3 runs 13 residues. V was shortened by 6 bases and J by 2 bases, with 8 bases between the two germline ends. The CDR3 region is CASGQGGNQPQHF. CDR3 coding DNA: TGTGCTAGTGGGCAGGGAGGCAATCAGCCCCAGCATTTT.